Below are 18 T cell receptor beta chains sequenced from a single sample in a study of blood T cells in healthy people across ages. Primed by a sample-barcoded 5' primer and a J-beta primer mix, a second PCR proceeded for about 7 to 11 cycles. Using its own MiXCR run on the 5' RACE reads, TCRdb lists one record per CDR3 protein. The profile covers roughly 1.5 million distinct CDR3 sequences, with roughly 43% appearing a single time and about 3.8% taken by the ten largest. The sequenced sample consisted of blood. Receptor source: a young woman in good health.

Comment on this clonotype: A single base separates this from a much larger clone, so it may be a read error. The rearrangement uses TRBV28 and TRBJ2-7; D unresolved. CDR1 is MDHEN and CDR2 is SYDVKM in the germline V gene. The CDR3 runs to 13 residues. CDR3 loop: CASSLVTSHEQYF. The CDR3 DNA is TGTGCCAGCAGTTTGGTAACCTCCCACGAGCAGTACTTC.

Comment on this clonotype: At one end the junction does not follow the germline gene, possibly because of a read error. The chain joins TRBV6-2 or TRBV6-3 to TRBJ2-4; D might be TRBD1 or TRBD2, each matching 5 bases. The J call may be faulty, since TRBJ2-7 better matches the DNA end. The CDR3 runs to 15 residues. In germline, CDR1 is MNHEY, CDR2 SVGEGT. CDR3 region: CASSYGSGPPYEQYF. The CDR3 DNA reads TGTGCAAGCAGTTACGGGTCGGGGCCCCCCTACGAGCAGTACTTC.

The chain has TRBV20-1 and TRBJ1-1, with 10 bases aligning to TRBD1. Germline lookup yields CDR1 DFQATT and CDR2 SNEGSKA (reference sequence). The junction had 0 bases not matched to a gene; V was cut back by 1 base and J by 1 base. The CDR3 sequence is 14 residues long. DNA for the CDR3: TGCAGTGCTAGAGGGGACAGGGGGAACACTGAAGCTTTCTTT. This codes for CSARGDRGNTEAFF.

This clonotype was counted between two and nine times. The chain is built from TRBV11-2 and TRBJ2-7; 8 positions match TRBD2. This CDR3 has 14 amino acids. Germline V gene sequence: CDR1 SGHAT, CDR2 FQNNGV. Trimming took 7 bases from V and 2 from J; bases not matched to a gene: 7. The CDR3 nucleotides read TGTGCCAGCATCGGTAGCGGGGCGGCCTACGAGCAGTACTTC. It yields the protein CASIGSGAAYEQYF.

This clonotype was picked up a small number of times. The chain couples TRBV29-1 to TRBJ1-2; D unresolved. V was trimmed by 3 bases and J by 4 bases, leaving 12 bases between them. This CDR3 region has 13 residues. Germline V gives CDR1 SQVTM, CDR2 ANQGSEA. The DNA for the CDR3 is TGCAGCGTTGAGTGGAGAGATATCTATGGCTACACCTTC. Encoded protein: CSVEWRDIYGYTF.

V usage is TRBV13 and J usage is TRBJ2-1; 11 positions match TRBD1. The CDR3 runs to 15 residues. After removal of 5 bases from V and 7 bases from J, the junction contained 7 bases not matched to a gene. CDR1 is PRHDT, CDR2 FYEKMQ, per germline (reference sequence). The CDR3, as DNA: TGTGCCAGCAGCCCAGGACAGGGGGCTTTGAATGAGCAGTTCTTC. As protein: CASSPGQGALNEQFF.

The CDR3 sequence is CATSRDPGNYNEQFF. In DNA, the CDR3 is TGTGCCACCAGCAGGGATCCAGGGAATTACAATGAGCAGTTCTTC. The chain carries TRBV15 and TRBJ2-1; D might be TRBD1 (5 bases). CDR3 size: 15 residues. The V gene lost 3 bases and the J gene lost 4 bases, with 13 bases spanning the gap. Germline V gene sequence: CDR1 LNHNV, CDR2 YYDKDF (reference sequence).

This clonotype was detected a few times. J is TRBJ2-5 and V is TRBV5-1, with 9 positions matching TRBD2. The ends lost 2 bases at V and 11 bases at J; junction bases unmatched: 13. Germline V gives CDR1 SGHRS, CDR2 YFSETQ. CDR3 length: 15 residues. In DNA form, the CDR3 reads TGCGCCAGCAGCTTCGGGACTAGCTCTCTCGGTGAGCAGTACTTC. This codes for CASSFGTSSLGEQYF.

The rearrangement links TRBV4-3 to TRBJ2-3, with a tentative D call TRBD2 (6 bases). Deletions cut 0 bases from V and 3 bases from J, with 25 bases between. Germline V gene lookup returns CDR1 LGHNA and CDR2 YSLEER. The CDR3 is made up of 20 amino acids. The CDR3 coding sequence is TGCGCCAGCAGCCAAGAAATTAACGACATACAAGGGGAGGTGACAGATACGCAGTATTTT. Its protein product is CASSQEINDIQGEVTDTQYF.

The chain recombines TRBV29-1 with TRBJ1-1; D not resolved. With 7 bases removed from V and 1 base from J, the gap between germline ends came to 13 bases. This CDR3 contains 13 residues. Germline loops: CDR1 SQVTM, CDR2 ANQGSEA. This chain's CDR3 is CSAALRQNTEAFF. Here the CDR3 DNA reads TGCAGCGCAGCGTTGAGACAGAACACTGAAGCTTTCTTT.

This clonotype has a handful of counts. The chain uses TRBV21-1 and TRBJ1-5; TRBD1 is the table's D call and was not checked against the DNA. TRBV21-1 is reported as a pseudogene. The CDR3 contains 14 residues. The chain's CDR3 is CASSSRQPSQPRHF. CDR3 sequence (DNA): TGTGCCAGCAGCTCGCGACAGCCAAGTCAGCCCCGGCATTTT.

This clonotype was observed a few times. For the CDR3, the DNA is TGTGCCAGCAGTCGATCTCAAAGGGACGAGCAGTACTTC. Translation gives CASSRSQRDEQYF. The genes are TRBV12-3 or TRBV12-4 and TRBJ2-7; D gene uncertain. V lost 5 bases to trimming and J lost 5 bases, with 13 bases between them. This CDR3 is 13 amino acids long.

The chain recombines TRBV11-2 with TRBJ1-1; TRBD1 might be the D (6 bases). Germline V gives CDR1 SGHAT, CDR2 FQNNGV. V was shortened by 2 bases and J by 4 bases, with 38 bases between the two germline ends. CDR3 size: 23 residues. CDR3 residues: CASSLFRDTRGGYGMGEGTEAFF. CDR3 in DNA: TGTGCCAGCAGCTTATTTCGGGACACCCGAGGGGGATACGGAATGGGGGAAGGCACTGAAGCTTTCTTT.

The chain is built from TRBV29-1 and TRBJ2-1; 8 bases are a match to TRBD1. Matching the DNA end better, TRBJ2-7 makes the J call doubtful. CDR1 SQVTM and CDR2 ANQGSEA come from the germline V gene. This CDR3 is built from 14 residues. The CDR3 DNA reads as TGCAGCGTCCAACCAGGGGGCTCCTACAATGAGCAGTACTTC. Translated, it gives CSVQPGGSYNEQYF.

This clonotype was seen only a few times. This sequence joins TRBV3-1 and TRBJ2-1; 9 nucleotides agree with TRBD2. The CDR3 totals 15 residues. After removal of 1 base from V and 6 bases from J, the junction contained 4 bases not matched to a gene. Germline lookup yields CDR1 LGHDT and CDR2 YNNKEL (reference sequence). The CDR3 sequence is CASSQAAGGCNEQFF. In DNA, the CDR3 is TGTGCCAGCAGCCAAGCGGCGGGAGGGTGCAATGAGCAGTTCTTC.

With respect to this clonotype: One junction end disagrees with the germline gene, perhaps due to a read error. This chain joins TRBV29-1 and TRBJ1-5, with 7 bases aligning to TRBD1. This CDR3 contains 14 residues. Germline V gene lookup returns CDR1 SQVTM and CDR2 ANQGSEA. CDR3 DNA: TGCAGCGTGAGAGACAGGGCTGGCAATCGGCCCCAGCATTTT. Its protein product is CSVRDRAGNRPQHF.

The chain links TRBV10-3 to TRBJ2-1; D call uncertain. The length of the CDR3 is 14 residues. Between the trimmed V and J ends, which lost 3 bases and 1 base, there was a span of 7 bases. CDR1 ENHRY and CDR2 SYGVKD come from the germline V gene. The CDR3, as DNA: TGTGCCATCAGTGAAACAGAGTCCTACAATGAGCAGTTCTTC. Translating gives CAISETESYNEQFF.

This sequence joins TRBV2 and TRBJ2-1; D is ambiguous. Trimming shortened V by 6 bases and J by 6 bases, and 15 bases separated the two germline ends. Germline CDR1 SNHLY, CDR2 FYNNEI. CDR3 size: 14 residues. The CDR3 DNA sequence: TGTGCCAGCAGCACCCTGGACGGTCCCAATGAGCAGTTCTTC. Protein: CASSTLDGPNEQFF. The full variable domain, in which reference TRBV2 and TRBJ2-1 provide the parts outside the CDR3, is EPEVTQTPSHQVTQMGQEVILRCVPISNHLYFYWYRQILGQKVEFLVSFYNNEISEKSEIFDDQFSVERPDGSNFTLKIRSTKLEDSAMYFCASSTLDGPNEQFFGPGTRLTVL.